One sample yielded the 22 T cell receptor beta chains listed below, sequenced in a study of cytomegalovirus exposure and HLA in healthy donors. Clones were sequenced by immunoSEQ multiplex PCR, and TCRdb holds only the in-frame ones, with some missing. This sample yields about 110,000 clones, of which roughly 86% are seen a single time; roughly 2.2% belongs to the top ten. The specimen sequenced was PBMCs. The origin of the receptors is a young woman in good health and CMV-seronegative.

This clone was picked up one time. The V and J genes are TRBV4-1 and TRBJ2-7; D possibly corresponds to TRBD2 (5 bases). Trimming took off 0 bases at V and 2 bases at J, with 14 bases between the two ends. CDR1 and CDR2 from the germline V gene are MGHRA and YSYEKL. The CDR3 is made up of 16 amino acids. The CDR3 loop reads CASSQESSIKAYEQYF. The DNA for the CDR3 is TGCGCCAGCAGCCAAGAGTCTAGCATCAAAGCCTACGAGCAGTACTTC.

This sequence joins TRBV5-4 and TRBJ1-1, with D unresolved. Trimming shortened V by 2 bases and J by 2 bases, and 10 bases separated the two germline ends. From germline, CDR1 is SGHNT and CDR2 YYREEE (reference sequence). The CDR3 is 14 residues long. CDR3 DNA: TGTGCCAGCAGCTTTTTGGCAGTAAACACTGAAGCTTTCTTT. Translated, it gives CASSFLAVNTEAFF.

This chain joins TRBV27 and TRBJ1-5; weak D call: TRBD1 (5 bases). Germline CDR1 is MNHEY and CDR2 is SMNVEV (reference sequence). The CDR3 runs 14 residues. Trimming removed 3 bases at V and 10 bases at J, with 16 bases between. The CDR3 coding sequence is TGTGCCAGCAGTTTTTCGGCAGGGTTCGGCCCCCAGCATTTT. Translated, it gives CASSFSAGFGPQHF.

V and J are TRBV27 and TRBJ1-5; a possible D gene is TRBD1 (5 bases). This CDR3 is built from 17 residues. The V gene's germline CDR1 is MNHEY and CDR2 SMNVEV (reference sequence). Trimming cost V 2 bases and J 1 base, with 15 bases left between them. The DNA of the CDR3 is TGTGCCAGCAGTTTAGGGCTGCAGGGCTCAAGCAATCAGCCCCAGCATTTT. As protein: CASSLGLQGSSNQPQHF.

This chain connects TRBV5-1 to TRBJ2-7; possibly TRBD1 for D (5 bases). V dropped 4 bases and J dropped 2 bases, with 16 bases sitting between them. CDR1 is SGHRS and CDR2 is YFSETQ in the germline V gene. This CDR3 is built from 15 residues. The DNA of the CDR3 is TGCGCCAGCAGCAGGCTAACAGGCCGCACCTACGAGCAGTACTTC. Amino acid sequence: CASSRLTGRTYEQYF.

This chain links TRBV5-6 with TRBJ2-1, with D maybe TRBD2 (6 bases). Germline CDR1 reads SGHDT; CDR2 reads YYEEEE. CDR3 length equals 17 residues. Trimming removed 1 base from V and 1 base from J, with 15 bases in between. The CDR3 protein is CASSLMLRGISYNEQFF. Written as DNA, the CDR3 is TGTGCCAGCAGCTTGATGTTGCGGGGCATATCCTACAATGAGCAGTTCTTC.

This chain uses TRBV4-1 with TRBJ2-7; TRBD2 agrees at 11 bases. V was pared by 1 base and J by 2 bases, with 4 bases of the junction left unmatched. The germline CDR1 and CDR2 sequences are MGHRA and YSYEKL. This CDR3 is 16 amino acids long. The CDR3 reads CASSQALSGRAYEQYF. The CDR3 region has the DNA TGCGCCAGCAGCCAAGCCCTTAGCGGGAGGGCCTACGAGCAGTACTTC.

The V call is TRBV11-2, the J call TRBJ1-1, with 8 bases fitting TRBD1. In germline, CDR1 is SGHAT, CDR2 FQNNGV. With V trimmed by 1 base and J by 0 bases, 7 bases remained unmatched. The CDR3 runs to 17 residues. CDR3 loop: CASSLGGRGPMNTEAFF. In nucleotides, the CDR3 is TGTGCCAGCAGCTTAGGAGGCAGGGGGCCTATGAACACTGAAGCTTTCTTT.

The rearrangement joins TRBV9 to TRBJ2-3; D perhaps matches TRBD1 (5 bases). V was trimmed by 4 bases and J by 4 bases, leaving 13 bases between them. Per the germline V gene, CDR1 is SGDLS and CDR2 is YYNGEE. The CDR3 totals 14 residues. The CDR3 sequence: CASSQGMGSDTQYF. In DNA form, the CDR3 reads TGTGCCAGCAGCCAGGGAATGGGTTCAGATACGCAGTATTTT.

The V and J genes are TRBV6-5 and TRBJ2-7; tentative D call: TRBD2 (7 bases). From germline, CDR1 is MNHEY and CDR2 SVGAGI. Trimming took 5 bases from V and 2 from J, leaving 16 bases between them. This CDR3 has 15 residues. In nucleotides, the CDR3 is TGTGCCAGCAGTGGACCCAAGGGGGGGGCCTACGAGCAGTACTTC. Its protein product is CASSGPKGGAYEQYF.

This chain links TRBV7-9 with TRBJ2-3, with TRBD2 matching over 8 bases. V lost 5 bases to trimming and J lost 7 bases; unmatched junction nucleotides: 8. The CDR3 contains 14 residues. Germline-derived CDR1 and CDR2 are SEHNR and FQNEAQ (reference sequence). CDR3 DNA: TGTGCCAGCAGCCCTGGGCCGGGGGGGAATACGCAGTATTTT. It yields the protein CASSPGPGGNTQYF.

This CDR3 is CASSLQGVGYEQYF. As DNA, the CDR3 is TGTGCCAGCAGCCTACAGGGGGTAGGATACGAGCAGTACTTC. This chain connects TRBV28 to TRBJ2-7; the match to TRBD1 covers 8 bases. The junction had 8 bases not matched to a gene; V was cut back by 6 bases and J by 4 bases. Germline CDR1 and CDR2: MDHEN and SYDVKM. The CDR3 is 14 amino acids.

DNA of the CDR3: TGTGCCAGCGGGGTTGGGGCAGTCAGTTCCTACGAGCAGTACTTC. Translating gives CASGVGAVSSYEQYF. This chain uses TRBV6-1 with TRBJ2-7; D might be TRBD1 (5 bases). Trimming pared 8 bases from V and 1 base from J, leaving 18 bases between. CDR1 is MNHNS, CDR2 SASEGT, per germline. The CDR3 contains 15 residues.

The chain uses TRBV2 and TRBJ1-2, with D possibly matching TRBD1 (5 bases). Germline-derived CDR1 and CDR2 are SNHLY and FYNNEI. Trimming cost V 8 bases and J 4 bases, with 11 bases left between them. The CDR3 covers 12 residues. The DNA for the CDR3 is TGTGCCAGCCACAGGCTCCGCTATGGCTACACCTTC. Encoded protein: CASHRLRYGYTF.

The rearrangement joins TRBV4-3 to TRBJ2-1; 8 positions match TRBD2. Trimming cost V 1 base and J 2 bases; bases outside gene matches: 4. The CDR3 totals 16 residues. Germline loops: CDR1 LGHNA, CDR2 YSLEER. The CDR3 DNA is TGCGCCAGCAGCCAAGTAGCGGGGACCACCTACAATGAGCAGTTCTTC. It encodes CASSQVAGTTYNEQFF.

The rearrangement links TRBV4-3 to TRBJ2-3; D not certain. The CDR3 is made up of 15 amino acids. The V gene lost 1 base and the J gene lost 0 bases, with 8 bases spanning the gap. Germline V CDR1 and CDR2: LGHNA, YSLEER. The CDR3, as DNA: TGCGCCAGCAGCCAAGGGTTAGCTAGCACAGATACGCAGTATTTT. Its translation is CASSQGLASTDTQYF.

V usage is TRBV27 and J usage is TRBJ1-6; D gene unclear. CDR3 length: 15 residues. Trimming took off 2 bases at V and 7 bases at J, with 12 bases between the two ends. Per the germline V gene, CDR1 is MNHEY and CDR2 is SMNVEV (reference sequence). For the CDR3, the DNA is TGTGCCAGCAGTTTAATTGGCGGGCCAAATTCACCCCTCCACTTT. Protein: CASSLIGGPNSPLHF.

This clone was counted a single time. The chain carries TRBV4-1 and TRBJ2-4, with a tentative D call TRBD2 (5 bases). Germline CDR1 reads MGHRA; CDR2 reads YSYEKL. The CDR3 has 18 residues. V lost 3 bases and J lost 1, with 19 bases in between. The CDR3 protein is CASSHFLGRVWAKNIQYF. CDR3 nucleotides: TGCGCCAGCAGCCACTTCTTAGGGCGGGTCTGGGCCAAAAACATTCAGTACTTC.

This chain links TRBV2 with TRBJ2-7; tentatively, D is TRBD1 (6 bases). Germline assignment: CDR1 SNHLY and CDR2 FYNNEI. This CDR3 contains 12 residues. Deletions cut 7 bases from V and 2 bases from J, with 9 bases between. Written as DNA, the CDR3 is TGTGCCAGCAAGACAGGCACCTACGAGCAGTACTTC. Protein product: CASKTGTYEQYF.

J is TRBJ2-1 and V is TRBV7-2; TRBD2 agrees at 10 bases. There are 15 residues in the CDR3. Germline CDR1 is SGHTA and CDR2 is FQGNSA. The trim removed 0 bases at V and 5 bases at J, leaving 1 base unmatched. The CDR3 DNA reads as TGTGCCAGCAGCTTAGCCAGCGGGAGGGACAATGAGCAGTTCTTC. Protein: CASSLASGRDNEQFF. Using reference TRBV7-2 and TRBJ2-1 for the parts outside the CDR3, the full variable domain is GAGVSQSPSNKVTEKGKDVELRCDPISGHTALYWYRQSLGQGLEFLIYFQGNSAPDKSGLPSDRFSAERTGGSVSTLTIQRTQQEDSAVYLCASSLASGRDNEQFFGPGTRLTVL.

The V call is TRBV11-2, the J call TRBJ1-1; D perhaps matches TRBD1 (5 bases). Trimming removed 3 bases at V and 4 bases at J, with 12 bases between. Germline values: CDR1 SGHAT, CDR2 FQNNGV. CDR3 length equals 14 residues. Here the CDR3 DNA reads TGTGCCAGCAGCTTGATGGGGCAGGGCACTGAAGCTTTCTTT. Residues: CASSLMGQGTEAFF.

This clone was observed a single time. The CDR3 bases are TGTGCCAGCAGCCGGGACAGGGGGGACAATGAGCAGTTCTTC. Its translation: CASSRDRGDNEQFF. This chain connects TRBV2 to TRBJ2-1; 11 bases are shared with TRBD1. V shed 6 bases and J 5 bases; nucleotides not matched to a gene: 3. CDR3 length equals 14 residues. Per germline, CDR1 SNHLY and CDR2 FYNNEI.